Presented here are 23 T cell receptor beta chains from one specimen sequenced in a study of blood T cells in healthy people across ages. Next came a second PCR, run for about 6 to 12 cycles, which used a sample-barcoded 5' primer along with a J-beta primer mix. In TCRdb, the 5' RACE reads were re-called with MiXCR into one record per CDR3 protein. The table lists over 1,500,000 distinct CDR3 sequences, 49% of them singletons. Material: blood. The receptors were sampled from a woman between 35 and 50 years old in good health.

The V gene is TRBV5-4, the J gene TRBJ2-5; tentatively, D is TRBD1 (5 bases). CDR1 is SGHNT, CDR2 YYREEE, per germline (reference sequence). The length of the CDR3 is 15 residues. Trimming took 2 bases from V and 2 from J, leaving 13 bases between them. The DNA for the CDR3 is TGTGCCAGCAGCTTCAGGCAGGGATTGCAAGAGACCCAGTACTTC. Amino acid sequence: CASSFRQGLQETQYF.

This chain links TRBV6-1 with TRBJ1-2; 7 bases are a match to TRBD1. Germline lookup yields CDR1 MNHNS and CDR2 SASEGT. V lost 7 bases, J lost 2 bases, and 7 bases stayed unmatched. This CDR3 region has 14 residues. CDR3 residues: CASNAVQGNYGYTF. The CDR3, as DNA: TGTGCCAGCAACGCCGTACAGGGGAACTATGGCTACACCTTC.

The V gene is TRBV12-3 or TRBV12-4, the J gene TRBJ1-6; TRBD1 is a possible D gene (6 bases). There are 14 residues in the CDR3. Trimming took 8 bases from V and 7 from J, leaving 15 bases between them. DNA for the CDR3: TGTGCCAGCTTACTAGAAGGGGGGAATTCACCCCTCCACTTT. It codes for CASLLEGGNSPLHF.

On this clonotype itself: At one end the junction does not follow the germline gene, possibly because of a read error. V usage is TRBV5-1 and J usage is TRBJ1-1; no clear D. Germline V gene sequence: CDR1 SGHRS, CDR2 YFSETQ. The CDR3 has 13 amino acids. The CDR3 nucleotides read TGCGTCAGCAGCTTAAAGATGGCGTCTGAAGCTTTCTTT. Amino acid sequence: CVSSLKMASEAFF.

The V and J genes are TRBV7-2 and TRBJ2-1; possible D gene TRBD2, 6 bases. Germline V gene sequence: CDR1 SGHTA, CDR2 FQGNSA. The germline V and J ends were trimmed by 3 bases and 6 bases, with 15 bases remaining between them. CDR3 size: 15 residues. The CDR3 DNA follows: TGTGCCAGCAGCTTGGGTCGGGGGTTTACCAATGAGCAGTTCTTC. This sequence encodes CASSLGRGFTNEQFF.

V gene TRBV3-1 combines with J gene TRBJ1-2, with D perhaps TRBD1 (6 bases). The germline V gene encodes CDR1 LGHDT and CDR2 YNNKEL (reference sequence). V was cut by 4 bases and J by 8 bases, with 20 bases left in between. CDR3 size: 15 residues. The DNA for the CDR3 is TGTGCCAGCAGCCCTGATACAGGGAGTCGGGGAGGCTACACCTTC. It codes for CASSPDTGSRGGYTF.

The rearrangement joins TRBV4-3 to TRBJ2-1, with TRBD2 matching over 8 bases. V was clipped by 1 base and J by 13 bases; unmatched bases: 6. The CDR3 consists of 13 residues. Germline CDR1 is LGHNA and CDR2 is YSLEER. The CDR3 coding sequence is TGCGCCAGCAGCCAAGGCGGGGGGCTCAGACAGTTCTTC. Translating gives CASSQGGGLRQFF.

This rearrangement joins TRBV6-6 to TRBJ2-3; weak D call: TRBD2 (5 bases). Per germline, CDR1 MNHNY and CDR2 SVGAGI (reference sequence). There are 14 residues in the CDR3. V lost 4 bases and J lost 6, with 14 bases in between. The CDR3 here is CASSSPDCHDTQYF. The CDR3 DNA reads TGTGCCAGCAGTTCCCCGGACTGCCACGATACGCAGTATTTT.

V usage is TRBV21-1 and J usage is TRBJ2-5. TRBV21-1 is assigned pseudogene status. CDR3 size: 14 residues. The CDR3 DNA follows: TGTGCCAGCACCCAAAGGCTGGGCCAAGAGACCCAGTACTTC. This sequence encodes CASTQRLGQETQYF.

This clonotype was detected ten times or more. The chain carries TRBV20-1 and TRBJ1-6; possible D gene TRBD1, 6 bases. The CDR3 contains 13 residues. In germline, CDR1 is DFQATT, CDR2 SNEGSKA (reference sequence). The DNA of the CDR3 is TGCGTTGGCGACCGGGACAATAATTCACCCCTCCACTTT. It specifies CVGDRDNNSPLHF.

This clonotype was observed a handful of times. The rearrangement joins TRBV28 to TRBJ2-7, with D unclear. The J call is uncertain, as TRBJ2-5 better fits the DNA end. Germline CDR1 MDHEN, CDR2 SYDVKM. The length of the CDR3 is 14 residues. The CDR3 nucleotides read TGTGCCAGCAGTTTGCGGCAGCGAACTGCGACCCAGTACTTC. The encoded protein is CASSLRQRTATQYF.

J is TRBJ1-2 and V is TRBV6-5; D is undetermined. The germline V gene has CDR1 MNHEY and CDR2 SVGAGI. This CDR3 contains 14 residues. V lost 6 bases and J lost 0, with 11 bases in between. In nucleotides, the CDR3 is TGTGCCAGCAGATGGCCAGCTCCTAACTATGGCTACACCTTC. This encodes CASRWPAPNYGYTF.

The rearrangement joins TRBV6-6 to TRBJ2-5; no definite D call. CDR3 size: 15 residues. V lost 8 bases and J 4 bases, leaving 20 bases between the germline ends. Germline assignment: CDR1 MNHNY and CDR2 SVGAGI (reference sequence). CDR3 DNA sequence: TGTGCCAGCGGTTTCGGATCAGCGTCACGAGAGACCCAGTACTTC. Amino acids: CASGFGSASRETQYF.

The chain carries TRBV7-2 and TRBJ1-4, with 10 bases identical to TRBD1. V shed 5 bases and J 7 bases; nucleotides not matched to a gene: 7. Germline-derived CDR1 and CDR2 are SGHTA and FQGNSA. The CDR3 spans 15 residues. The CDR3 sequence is CASSLDRGLFEKLFF. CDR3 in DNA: TGTGCCAGCAGCCTTGACAGGGGGCTTTTTGAAAAACTGTTTTTT.

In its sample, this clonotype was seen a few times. The CDR3 nucleotides read TGTGCCAGCAGTCACTATGACAGGAACTATGGCTACACCTTC. It translates to CASSHYDRNYGYTF. The chain employs TRBV6-2 or TRBV6-3 and TRBJ1-2, with D maybe TRBD1 (6 bases). The germline V gene encodes CDR1 MNHEY and CDR2 SVGEGT. The CDR3 loop spans 14 amino acids. Trimming took 5 bases from V and 2 from J, leaving 12 bases between them.

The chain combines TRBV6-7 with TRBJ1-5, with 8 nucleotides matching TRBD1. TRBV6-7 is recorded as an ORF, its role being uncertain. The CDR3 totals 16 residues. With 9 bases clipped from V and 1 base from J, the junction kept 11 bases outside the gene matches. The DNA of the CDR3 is TGTGCCAGGAGGCCAGGGGGCCCAACCAGCAATCAGCCCCAGCATTTT. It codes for CARRPGGPTSNQPQHF.

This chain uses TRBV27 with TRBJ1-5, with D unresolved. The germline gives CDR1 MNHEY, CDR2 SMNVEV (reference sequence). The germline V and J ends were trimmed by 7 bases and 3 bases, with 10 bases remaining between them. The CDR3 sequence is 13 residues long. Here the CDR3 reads CASTTRINQPQHF. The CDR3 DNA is TGTGCCAGCACCACCCGGATCAATCAGCCCCAGCATTTT.

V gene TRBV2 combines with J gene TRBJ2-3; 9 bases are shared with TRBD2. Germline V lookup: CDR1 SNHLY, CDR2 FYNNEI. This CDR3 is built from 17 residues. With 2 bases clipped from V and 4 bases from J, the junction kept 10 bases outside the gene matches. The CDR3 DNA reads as TGTGCCAGCAGTGAAAGTGGCAAGCGGGGGGAAGCAGATACGCAGTATTTT. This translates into CASSESGKRGEADTQYF.

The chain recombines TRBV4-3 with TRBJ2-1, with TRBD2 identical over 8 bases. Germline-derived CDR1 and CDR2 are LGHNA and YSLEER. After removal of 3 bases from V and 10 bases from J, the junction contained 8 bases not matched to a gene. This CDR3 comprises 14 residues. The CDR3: CASSHSGISREQFF. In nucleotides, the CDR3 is TGCGCCAGCAGCCATAGCGGGATATCGAGGGAGCAGTTCTTC.

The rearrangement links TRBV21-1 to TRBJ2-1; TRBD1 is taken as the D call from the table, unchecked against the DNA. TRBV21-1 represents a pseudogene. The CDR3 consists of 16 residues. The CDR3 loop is CASSRRDSKSYNEQFF. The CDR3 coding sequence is TGTGCCAGCAGCCGCCGGGACAGCAAGTCATACAATGAGCAGTTCTTC.

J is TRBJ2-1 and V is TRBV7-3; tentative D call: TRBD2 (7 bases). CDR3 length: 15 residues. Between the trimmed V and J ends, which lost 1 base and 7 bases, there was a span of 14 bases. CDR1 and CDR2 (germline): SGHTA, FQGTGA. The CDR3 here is CASSLNGGLGNEQFF. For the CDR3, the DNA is TGTGCCAGCAGCTTAAACGGGGGGCTGGGGAATGAGCAGTTCTTC.

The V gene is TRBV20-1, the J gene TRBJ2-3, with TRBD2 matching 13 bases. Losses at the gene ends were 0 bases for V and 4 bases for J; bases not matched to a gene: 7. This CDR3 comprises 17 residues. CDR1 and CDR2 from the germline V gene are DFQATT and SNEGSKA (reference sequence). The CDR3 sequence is CSARDYRLAGGADTQYF. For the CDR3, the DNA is TGCAGTGCTAGAGATTATCGACTAGCGGGGGGAGCAGATACGCAGTATTTT.

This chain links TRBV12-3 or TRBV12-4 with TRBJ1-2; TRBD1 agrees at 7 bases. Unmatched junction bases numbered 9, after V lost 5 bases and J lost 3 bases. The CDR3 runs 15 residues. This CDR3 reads CASSLHDRVHYGYTF. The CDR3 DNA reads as TGTGCCAGCAGTCTCCACGACAGGGTGCACTATGGCTACACCTTC.